These 9 T cell receptor beta chains were sequenced from one sample in a study of CD8+ T cells in alopecia areata. The authors extracted RNA and reverse transcribed it into cDNA as the sequencing template. Assay used: immunoSEQ multiplex PCR; TCRdb lists only in-frame clones, some missing. The data contain 120,000 or so clones, 35% to 45% of them singletons. The sequenced material came from CD4+ T cells sorted from blood. Receptors were obtained from a human donor with alopecia areata.

This chain connects TRBV29-1 to TRBJ1-2; D remains unclear. This CDR3 region has 12 residues. Between the trimmed V and J ends, which lost 6 bases and 7 bases, there was a span of 15 bases. CDR1 SQVTM and CDR2 ANQGSEA come from the germline V gene. The CDR3 region has the DNA TGCAGCGTGGAGGGTGGGGTCCGTGGCTACACCTTC. This translates into CSVEGGVRGYTF.

The chain carries TRBV4-2 and TRBJ2-3; no reliable D call. From germline, CDR1 is LGHNA and CDR2 YNFKEQ. There are 18 residues in the CDR3. V shed 5 bases and J shed 0 bases, with 21 bases lying between them. The CDR3 nucleotides are TGTGCCAGCAGCTTACAGTCCTTCAGCGACACGAGCACAGATACGCAGTATTTT. Its translation is CASSLQSFSDTSTDTQYF.

The chain employs TRBV29-1 and TRBJ2-1, with D perhaps matching TRBD1 (6 bases). Between the trimmed V and J ends, which lost 3 bases and 4 bases, there was a span of 19 bases. Germline V gene sequence: CDR1 SQVTM, CDR2 ANQGSEA. CDR3 size: 16 residues. The CDR3 spells CSVEPRAQGRYNEQFF. The CDR3 nucleotides are TGCAGCGTTGAGCCAAGGGCGCAGGGGCGTTACAATGAGCAGTTCTTC.

The chain combines TRBV30 with TRBJ2-7, with D perhaps being TRBD1 or TRBD2 (5 bases each). The CDR3 is 13 amino acids. Germline CDR1 reads GTSNPN; CDR2 reads SVGIG (reference sequence). Trimming removed 5 bases from V and 0 bases from J, with 11 bases in between. The CDR3 protein is CAWGDGVSYEQYF. In DNA form, the CDR3 reads TGTGCCTGGGGGGACGGAGTCTCCTACGAGCAGTACTTC.

This clone was counted only a few times. This rearrangement joins TRBV5-1 to TRBJ2-5, with 7 bases fitting TRBD1. Germline CDR1 SGHRS, CDR2 YFSETQ. Trimming cost V 4 bases and J 1 base; bases outside gene matches: 4. The CDR3 is 14 residues long. The CDR3 coding sequence is TGCGCCAGCAGCGTGGGACAGACCCAAGAGACCCAGTACTTC. Residues: CASSVGQTQETQYF.

The V call is TRBV5-4, the J call TRBJ2-1; D is unclear. The CDR3 contains 15 residues. With 0 bases removed from V and 0 bases from J, the gap between germline ends came to 7 bases. Germline CDR1 reads SGHNT; CDR2 reads YYREEE (reference sequence). For the CDR3, the DNA is TGTGCCAGCAGCTTGGTCGGGTCCTCCTACAATGAGCAGTTCTTC. Encoded protein: CASSLVGSSYNEQFF.

The chain employs TRBV18 and TRBJ2-5, with TRBD2 identical over 7 bases. V shed 0 bases, J shed 4 bases, and the junction held 5 bases outside the gene matches. Germline V gives CDR1 KGHSH, CDR2 LQKENI. This CDR3 comprises 15 residues. The CDR3 here is CASSPPSLAAETQYF. In DNA, the CDR3 is TGTGCCAGCTCACCACCATCCCTAGCGGCAGAGACCCAGTACTTC.

This clone was observed a few times. V usage is TRBV7-9 and J usage is TRBJ2-1; 9 bases are shared with TRBD2. The CDR3 extends over 15 amino acids. From germline, CDR1 is SEHNR and CDR2 FQNEAQ (reference sequence). The junction had 7 bases not matched to a gene; V was cut back by 4 bases and J by 6 bases. CDR3 loop: CASSSLAGVPNEQFF. The CDR3, as DNA: TGTGCCAGCAGCTCATTAGCGGGAGTGCCCAATGAGCAGTTCTTC.

This chain connects TRBV13 to TRBJ2-6; TRBD1 is a possible D gene (5 bases). This CDR3 is 16 amino acids long. V lost 2 bases, J lost 3 bases, and 11 bases lay in between. In germline, CDR1 is PRHDT, CDR2 FYEKMQ (reference sequence). CDR3 sequence (DNA): TGTGCCAGCAGCTTATCAGGGTCGGGTGGGGCCAACGTCCTGACTTTC. Protein sequence: CASSLSGSGGANVLTF.